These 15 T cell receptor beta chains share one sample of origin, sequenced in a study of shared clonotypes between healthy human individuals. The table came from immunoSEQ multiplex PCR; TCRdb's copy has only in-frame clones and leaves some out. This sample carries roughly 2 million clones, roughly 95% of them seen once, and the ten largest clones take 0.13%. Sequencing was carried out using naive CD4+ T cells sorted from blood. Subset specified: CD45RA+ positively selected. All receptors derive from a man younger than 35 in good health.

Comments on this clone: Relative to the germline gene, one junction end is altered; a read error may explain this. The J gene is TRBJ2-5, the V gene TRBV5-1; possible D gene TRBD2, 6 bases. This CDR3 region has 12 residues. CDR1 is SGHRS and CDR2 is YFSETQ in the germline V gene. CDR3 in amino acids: CASRDSQKTQYF. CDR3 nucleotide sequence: TGCGCCAGCCGGGACTCCCAAAAGACCCAGTACTTC. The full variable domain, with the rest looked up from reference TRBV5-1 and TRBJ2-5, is KAGVTQTPRYLIKTRGQQVTLSCSPISGHRSVSWYQQTPGQGLQFLFEYFSETQRNKGNFPGRFSGRQFSNSRSEMNVSTLELGDSALYLCASRDSQKTQYFGPGTRLLVL.

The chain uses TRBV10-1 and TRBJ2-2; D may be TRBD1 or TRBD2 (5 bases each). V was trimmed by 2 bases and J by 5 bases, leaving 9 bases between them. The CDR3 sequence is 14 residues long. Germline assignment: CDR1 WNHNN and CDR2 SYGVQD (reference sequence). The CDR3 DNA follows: TGCGCCAGCAGTGAGGGGGGATTTACCGGGGAGCTGTTTTTT. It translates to CASSEGGFTGELFF.

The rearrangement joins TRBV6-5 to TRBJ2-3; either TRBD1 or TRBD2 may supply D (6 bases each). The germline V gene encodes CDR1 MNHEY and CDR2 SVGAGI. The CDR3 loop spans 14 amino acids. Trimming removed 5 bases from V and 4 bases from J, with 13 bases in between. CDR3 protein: CASSGGGIADTQYF. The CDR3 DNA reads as TGTGCCAGCAGTGGAGGGGGGATTGCAGATACGCAGTATTTT.

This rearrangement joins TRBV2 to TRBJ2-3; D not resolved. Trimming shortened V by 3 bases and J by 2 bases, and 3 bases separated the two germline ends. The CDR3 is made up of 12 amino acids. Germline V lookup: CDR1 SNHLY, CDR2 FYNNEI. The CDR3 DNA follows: TGTGCCAGCAGTGACGTCACAGATACGCAGTATTTT. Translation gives CASSDVTDTQYF.

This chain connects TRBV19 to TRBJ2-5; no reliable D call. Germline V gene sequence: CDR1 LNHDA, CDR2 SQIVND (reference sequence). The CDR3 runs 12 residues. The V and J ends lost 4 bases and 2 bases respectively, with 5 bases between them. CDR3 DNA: TGTGCCAGTAGTAACATTCAAGAGACCCAGTACTTC. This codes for CASSNIQETQYF.

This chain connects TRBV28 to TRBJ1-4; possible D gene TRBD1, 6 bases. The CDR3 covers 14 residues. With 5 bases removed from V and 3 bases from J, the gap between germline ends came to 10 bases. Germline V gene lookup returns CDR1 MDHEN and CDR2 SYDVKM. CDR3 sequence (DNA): TGTGCCAGCAGTCCAGGGGATGCTAATGAAAAACTGTTTTTT. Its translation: CASSPGDANEKLFF.

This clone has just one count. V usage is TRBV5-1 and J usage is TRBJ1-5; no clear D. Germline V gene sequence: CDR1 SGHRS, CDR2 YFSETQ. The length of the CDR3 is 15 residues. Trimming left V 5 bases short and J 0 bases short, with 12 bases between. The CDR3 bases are TGCGCCAGCAGTGTGACCCCTTATAGCAATCAGCCCCAGCATTTT. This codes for CASSVTPYSNQPQHF.

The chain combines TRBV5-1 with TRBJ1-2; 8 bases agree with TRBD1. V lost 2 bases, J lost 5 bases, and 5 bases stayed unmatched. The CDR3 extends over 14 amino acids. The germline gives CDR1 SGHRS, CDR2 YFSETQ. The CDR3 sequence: CASSFGQGGYGYTF. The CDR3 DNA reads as TGCGCCAGCAGCTTCGGACAGGGTGGTTATGGCTACACCTTC.

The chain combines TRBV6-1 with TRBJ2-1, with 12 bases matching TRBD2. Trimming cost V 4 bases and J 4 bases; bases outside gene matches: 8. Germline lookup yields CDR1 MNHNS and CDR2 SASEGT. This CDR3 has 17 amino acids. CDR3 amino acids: CASSASSGGAGYNEQFF. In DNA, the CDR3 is TGTGCCAGCAGTGCCTCTAGCGGGGGGGCTGGTTACAATGAGCAGTTCTTC.

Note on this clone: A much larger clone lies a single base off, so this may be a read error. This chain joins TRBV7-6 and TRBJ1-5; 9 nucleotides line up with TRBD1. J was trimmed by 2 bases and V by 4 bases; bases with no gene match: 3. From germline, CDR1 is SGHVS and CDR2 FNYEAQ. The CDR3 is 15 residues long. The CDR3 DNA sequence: TGTGCCAGCAGCTGGGGACAGGGAGGCAATCAGCCCCAGCATTTT. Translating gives CASSWGQGGNQPQHF.

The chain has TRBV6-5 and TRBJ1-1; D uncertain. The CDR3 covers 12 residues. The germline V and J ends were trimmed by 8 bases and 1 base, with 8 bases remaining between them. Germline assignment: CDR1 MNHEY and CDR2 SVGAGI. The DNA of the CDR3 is TGTGCCAGCGTCAACCCGAACACTGAAGCTTTCTTT. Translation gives CASVNPNTEAFF.

The DNA of the CDR3 is TGTGCCAGCAGCCCCACTAGCGGGAGGGCCCTCGGAAACATTCAGTACTTC. Translation gives CASSPTSGRALGNIQYF. The rearrangement uses TRBV5-4 and TRBJ2-4; TRBD2 aligns across 13 bases. The trim removed 4 bases at V and 6 bases at J, leaving 10 bases unmatched. CDR1 is SGHNT and CDR2 is YYREEE in the germline V gene (reference sequence). The CDR3 is 17 residues long.

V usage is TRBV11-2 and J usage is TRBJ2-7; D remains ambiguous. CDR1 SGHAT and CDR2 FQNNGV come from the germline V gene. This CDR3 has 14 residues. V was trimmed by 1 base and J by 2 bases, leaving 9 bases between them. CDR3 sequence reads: CASSLVNGAYEQYF. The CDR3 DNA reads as TGTGCCAGCAGCTTAGTTAACGGAGCCTACGAGCAGTACTTC.

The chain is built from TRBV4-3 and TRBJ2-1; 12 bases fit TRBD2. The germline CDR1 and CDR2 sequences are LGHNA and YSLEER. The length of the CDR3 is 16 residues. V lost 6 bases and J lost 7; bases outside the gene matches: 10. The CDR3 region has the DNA TGCGCCAGCAGTTCTAGACTAGCGGGAGTGAAGAATGAGCAGTTCTTC. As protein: CASSSRLAGVKNEQFF.

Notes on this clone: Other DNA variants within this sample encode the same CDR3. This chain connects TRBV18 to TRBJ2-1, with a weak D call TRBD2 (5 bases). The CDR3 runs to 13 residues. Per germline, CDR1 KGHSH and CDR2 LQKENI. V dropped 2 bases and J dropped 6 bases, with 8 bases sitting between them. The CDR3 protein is CASSPTSRNEQFF. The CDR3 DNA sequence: TGTGCCAGCTCACCAACTAGTCGCAATGAGCAGTTCTTC.